These 17 T cell receptor beta chains were sequenced from one sample in a study of T-cell reconstitution after alpha-beta-depleted transplantation in children. Unique molecular identifiers tagged the TCRbeta library. Each CDR3 protein is one row after TCRdb ran MiXCR on the PCR reads. The table includes more than 85,000 distinct CDR3 sequences, around 10% detected once. Source: PBMCs from the stem cell graft donor, taken from the stem cell graft. Every receptor here comes from a human donor who donated a stem cell graft to a child with acute lymphoblastic leukemia.

This clonotype has a count of ten or more. The chain links TRBV2 to TRBJ2-2; TRBD2 agrees at 13 bases. In germline, CDR1 is SNHLY, CDR2 FYNNEI. The CDR3 is 17 residues long. With V trimmed by 1 base and J by 6 bases, 5 bases remained unmatched. CDR3 sequence reads: CASSEEGGLAGAGELFF. CDR3 DNA sequence: TGTGCCAGCAGTGAAGAAGGAGGACTAGCGGGGGCCGGGGAGCTGTTTTTT.

This CDR3 is CASSSMASGRNLNEQYF. CDR3 DNA: TGTGCCAGCAGCTCGATGGCTAGCGGGAGAAATTTGAACGAGCAGTACTTC. V and J are TRBV9 and TRBJ2-7; the match to TRBD2 covers 10 bases. The V segment lost 4 bases and the J segment 5 bases; nucleotides outside the gene matches: 15. Germline CDR1 and CDR2: SGDLS and YYNGEE. The CDR3 loop spans 17 amino acids. The variable domain in full, completed from reference TRBV9 and TRBJ2-7, reads DSGVTQTPKHLITATGQRVTLRCSPRSGDLSVYWYQQSLDQGLQFLIQYYNGEERAKGNILERFSAQQFPDLHSELNLSSLELGDSALYFCASSSMASGRNLNEQYFGPGTRLTVT.

Turning to this clonotype: One base away lies a much larger clone, so this may be a sequencing read error. This chain uses TRBV20-1 with TRBJ2-7, with 9 nucleotides matching TRBD2. V lost 4 bases, J lost 4 bases, and 2 bases stayed unmatched. In germline, CDR1 is DFQATT, CDR2 SNEGSKA (reference sequence). The CDR3 is made up of 12 amino acids. The CDR3 protein is CSAIGLAYEQYF. The CDR3, as DNA: TGCAGTGCTATAGGACTAGCGTACGAGCAGTACTTC.

This clonotype was counted at least ten times. The chain employs TRBV25-1 and TRBJ1-1; a possible D gene is TRBD1 (5 bases). The V gene lost 5 bases and the J gene lost 4 bases, with 23 bases spanning the gap. From germline, CDR1 is MGHDK and CDR2 SYGVNS. This CDR3 has 17 residues. The CDR3 here is CASSSRGVSIGGTEAFF. CDR3 in DNA: TGTGCCAGCAGTTCTCGGGGGGTCTCAATTGGGGGCACTGAAGCTTTCTTT.

This clonotype was observed many times. The rearrangement joins TRBV2 to TRBJ2-4; D assignment may be TRBD1 or TRBD2 (6 bases each). This CDR3 has 17 residues. Germline V gene lookup returns CDR1 SNHLY and CDR2 FYNNEI. Trimming removed 8 bases at V and 0 bases at J, with 20 bases between. The CDR3 bases are TGTGCCAGCGGAGGCAGGAAAGGGGGGATAGCCAAAAACATTCAGTACTTC. As protein: CASGGRKGGIAKNIQYF.

This clonotype has a count of ten or more. The genes are TRBV14 and TRBJ2-1; TRBD2 matches 14 bases. With V trimmed by 7 bases and J by 7 bases, 6 bases remained unmatched. The CDR3 totals 15 residues. Germline CDR1 is SGHDN and CDR2 is FVKESK. The CDR3 DNA is TGTGCCAGCATGCCGACTAGCGGGGGGGAAAATGAGCAGTTCTTC. Translation: CASMPTSGGENEQFF.

This clonotype has at least ten counts. V and J are TRBV29-1 and TRBJ2-1; D might be TRBD1 (6 bases). Looked up from germline, CDR1 is SQVTM and CDR2 is ANQGSEA. The CDR3 sequence is 14 residues long. The ends were cut back, 8 bases at V and 4 bases at J, with 18 bases in the middle. Here the CDR3 DNA reads TGCAGCCTTCGTCCGACAGGTACTTACAATGAGCAGTTCTTC. This gives the protein CSLRPTGTYNEQFF.

Comment on this clonotype: With a much larger clone just one base away, this may be a read error. The rearrangement uses TRBV20-1 and TRBJ2-7, with a possible D match to TRBD1 (6 bases). V dropped 2 bases and J dropped 1 base, with 15 bases sitting between them. The CDR3 has 15 residues. The germline gives CDR1 DFQATT, CDR2 SNEGSKA (reference sequence). The CDR3 is CSARPHDRTSYEQYF. CDR3 DNA: TGCAGTGCTAGACCCCATGACAGGACTTCCTACGAGCAGTACTTC.

This clonotype appeared many times. This chain links TRBV7-3 with TRBJ2-1; no firm D call. The germline gives CDR1 SGHTA, CDR2 FQGTGA. The CDR3 length is 11 residues. Deletions cut 4 bases from V and 6 bases from J, with 4 bases between. As DNA, the CDR3 is TGTGCCAGCAGCTCCCTCAATGAGCAGTTCTTC. It translates to CASSSLNEQFF.

This clonotype was seen ten or more times. This chain uses TRBV20-1 with TRBJ2-4, with no clear D. Germline assignment: CDR1 DFQATT and CDR2 SNEGSKA (reference sequence). This CDR3 has 16 residues. Trimming cost V 0 bases and J 0 bases, with 12 bases left between them. CDR3 DNA sequence: TGCAGTGCTAGAGAGGCGCATTTAATAGCCAAAAACATTCAGTACTTC. Its protein is CSAREAHLIAKNIQYF.

This clonotype appeared many times. The genes are TRBV24-1 and TRBJ2-1; D might be TRBD2 (5 bases). This CDR3 comprises 15 residues. CDR1 KGHDR and CDR2 SFDVKD come from the germline V gene. V lost 5 bases and J 8 bases, leaving 18 bases between the germline ends. As DNA, the CDR3 is TGTGCCACCAGTGCCCCGGCGGCAGGAGGCTATGAGCAGTTCTTC. Encoded protein: CATSAPAAGGYEQFF.

Ten or more counts support this clonotype. The J gene is TRBJ2-3, the V gene TRBV7-6; 8 nucleotides match TRBD2. This CDR3 contains 16 residues. V was pared by 1 base and J by 2 bases, with 5 bases of the junction left unmatched. Germline lookup yields CDR1 SGHVS and CDR2 FNYEAQ. The CDR3 DNA is TGTGCCAGCAGCTTAGAACTAGCGGCTACCACAGATACGCAGTATTTT. Its protein product is CASSLELAATTDTQYF.

This clonotype was counted at least ten times. J is TRBJ2-7 and V is TRBV21-1. TRBV21-1 constitutes a pseudogene. The CDR3 extends over 14 amino acids. The CDR3 reads CASSKRTESYEQYF. The CDR3 bases are TGTGCCAGCAGCAAACGTACAGAGTCCTACGAGCAGTACTTC.

For this clonotype: The junction shows a germline mismatch at one end, possibly a read error. The chain links TRBV9 to TRBJ2-6; D might be TRBD1 (5 bases). In germline, CDR1 is SGDLS, CDR2 YYNGEE. This CDR3 is 14 amino acids long. Here the CDR3 reads CASSVEGGANGLTF. For the CDR3, the DNA is TGTGCCAGCAGCGTAGAAGGTGGGGCCAACGGCCTGACTTTC.

This clonotype was counted ten times or more. The genes are TRBV20-1 and TRBJ2-5, with D maybe TRBD1 (6 bases). Between the trimmed V and J ends, which lost 0 bases and 0 bases, there was a span of 11 bases. The CDR3 runs to 15 residues. From germline, CDR1 is DFQATT and CDR2 SNEGSKA (reference sequence). The CDR3 reads CSARETGTHQETQYF. CDR3 sequence (DNA): TGCAGTGCTAGAGAAACCGGGACACACCAAGAGACCCAGTACTTC.

The sample holds many counts of this clonotype. The V and J genes are TRBV6-1 and TRBJ2-1; 9 bases match TRBD2. Germline V lookup: CDR1 MNHNS, CDR2 SASEGT. V was pared by 8 bases and J by 4 bases, with 15 bases of the junction left unmatched. The CDR3 contains 17 residues. The CDR3 DNA reads as TGTGCCAGCCTGGGTAGCGGGAGAGTAAGGGCTTACAATGAGCAGTTCTTC. This encodes CASLGSGRVRAYNEQFF.

In its sample, this clonotype was seen many times. This chain links TRBV6-2 or TRBV6-3 with TRBJ2-1, with D uncertain. V gave up 2 bases and J gave up 7 bases, with 12 bases separating them. The CDR3 is 14 amino acids. Germline CDR1 reads MNHEY; CDR2 reads SVGEGT. CDR3 nucleotides: TGTGCCAGCAGTTACGGCCTCTTCCGGAATGAGCAGTTCTTC. Translated: CASSYGLFRNEQFF.